Below are 16 T cell receptor beta chains sequenced from a single sample in a study of cytomegalovirus exposure and HLA in healthy donors. Both 60 Vbeta primers and 13 Jbeta primers went into the PCR. Only in-frame clones appear in the TCRdb table, and some are missing; sequencing was by immunoSEQ multiplex PCR. The repertoire has about 130,000 clones, about two thirds of them found once; the top ten carry approximately 2.6%. The source material was PBMCs. The receptors originated from a human donor in good health.

A few counts support this clone. The chain recombines TRBV7-8 with TRBJ2-7; D may be TRBD1 (5 bases). CDR1 is SGHVS, CDR2 FQNEAQ, per germline. V lost 1 base and J 3 bases, leaving 13 bases between the germline ends. The CDR3 covers 15 residues. The CDR3 protein is CASSLGVQGGYEQYF. The DNA for the CDR3 is TGTGCCAGCAGCTTAGGGGTCCAGGGTGGCTACGAGCAGTACTTC.

The chain couples TRBV30 to TRBJ2-1; D call uncertain. This CDR3 comprises 16 residues. Trimming pared 3 bases from V and 2 bases from J, leaving 17 bases between. CDR1 and CDR2 (germline): GTSNPN, SVGIG (reference sequence). The CDR3 DNA reads as TGTGCCTGGAGGCCCCTCTCGCGCAAGACCTACAATGAGCAGTTCTTC. Translated, it gives CAWRPLSRKTYNEQFF. The variable domain in full, with the rest retrieved from reference TRBV30 and TRBJ2-1, is SQTIHQWPATLVQPVGSPLSLECTVEGTSNPNLYWYRQAAGRGLQLLFYSVGIGQISSEVPQNLSASRPQDRQFILSSKKLLLSDSGFYLCAWRPLSRKTYNEQFFGPGTRLTVL.

Worth noting for this clone: This CDR3 is also generated by other DNA sequences in the sample. The CDR3 nucleotides read TGTGCCAGCAGTTACGCCCATGGGACAAGCTACGAGCAGTACTTC. Translation gives CASSYAHGTSYEQYF. The rearrangement uses TRBV6-5 and TRBJ2-7; weak D call: TRBD1 (6 bases). The length of the CDR3 is 15 residues. Germline V gives CDR1 MNHEY, CDR2 SVGAGI. The germline V and J ends were trimmed by 2 bases and 3 bases, with 14 bases remaining between them.

Regarding this clone: A read error may produce the germline difference seen at one junction end. The chain is built from TRBV27 and TRBJ1-1; D unresolved. Germline lookup yields CDR1 MNHEY and CDR2 SMNVEV (reference sequence). The CDR3 runs 11 residues. The CDR3 spells CASSPRREAFF. The CDR3 bases are TGTGCCAGCAGTCCCAGACGGGAAGCTTTTTTT.

This chain joins TRBV6-5 and TRBJ2-7; D perhaps matches TRBD2 (7 bases). From germline, CDR1 is MNHEY and CDR2 SVGAGI. CDR3 length: 15 residues. Trimming shortened V by 6 bases and J by 5 bases, and 20 bases separated the two germline ends. This chain's CDR3 is CASRGIGGRGHEQYF. The CDR3, as DNA: TGTGCCAGCAGAGGGATTGGAGGGCGGGGGCACGAGCAGTACTTC.

Comments on this clone: At one end the junction does not follow the germline gene, possibly because of a read error. This chain connects TRBV27 to TRBJ2-1, with TRBD2 matching 10 bases. The CDR3 length is 12 residues. The germline V gene has CDR1 MNHEY and CDR2 SMNVEV (reference sequence). CDR3 residues: CASSPSAGGPLF. The DNA of the CDR3 is TGTGCCAGCAGTCCATCAGCGGGAGGGCCTCTCTTC.

About this clone itself: This same CDR3 is encoded by further DNA sequences in the sample. V and J are TRBV6-5 and TRBJ1-2; the D gene is possibly TRBD1 (5 bases). Per the germline V gene, CDR1 is MNHEY and CDR2 is SVGAGI. Trimming shortened V by 6 bases and J by 3 bases, and 14 bases separated the two germline ends. The CDR3 is 14 amino acids. CDR3 bases: TGTGCCAGCAGAAGGTCCCCGGGGGACTATGGCTACACCTTC. Translated: CASRRSPGDYGYTF.

The J gene is TRBJ2-1, the V gene TRBV15; 10 nucleotides agree with TRBD1. The germline CDR1 and CDR2 sequences are LNHNV and YYDKDF (reference sequence). Losses at the gene ends were 5 bases for V and 4 bases for J; bases not matched to a gene: 17. This CDR3 has 19 amino acids. The DNA of the CDR3 is TGTGCCACCAGCCGTGTCCGGGACAGGGGCATAAGGGGGTACAATGAGCAGTTCTTC. Encoded protein: CATSRVRDRGIRGYNEQFF.

The chain employs TRBV2 and TRBJ2-3, with TRBD1 identical over 8 bases. The CDR3 loop spans 13 amino acids. From germline, CDR1 is SNHLY and CDR2 FYNNEI. V lost 10 bases, J lost 2 bases, and 5 bases stayed unmatched. CDR3 region: CATSTGVTDTQYF. The CDR3 coding sequence is TGTGCCACCTCGACAGGGGTCACAGATACGCAGTATTTT.

The chain is built from TRBV7-9 and TRBJ2-1; TRBD2 matches 11 bases. The trim removed 1 base at V and 10 bases at J, leaving 6 bases unmatched. Germline V CDR1 and CDR2: SEHNR, FQNEAQ (reference sequence). This CDR3 comprises 15 residues. In DNA, the CDR3 is TGTGCCAGCAGCTTAGTTGGTAGCGGGGGGGCGGAGCAGTTCTTC. Translating gives CASSLVGSGGAEQFF.

The CDR3 reads CASSPRLAGGFNEQFF. CDR3 sequence (DNA): TGTGCCAGCAGTCCCCGACTAGCGGGAGGATTCAATGAGCAGTTCTTC. The rearrangement uses TRBV28 and TRBJ2-1, with 13 bases matching TRBD2. The V gene's germline CDR1 is MDHEN and CDR2 SYDVKM. The CDR3 sequence is 16 residues long. The J segment lost 6 bases and the V segment lost 5 bases, leaving 7 bases of the junction unmatched.

This clone was detected once. The chain employs TRBV7-3 and TRBJ2-1, with 13 positions matching TRBD2. V shed 2 bases, J shed 9 bases, and the junction held 7 bases outside the gene matches. The V gene's germline CDR1 is SGHTA and CDR2 FQGTGA. The CDR3 length is 16 residues. CDR3 DNA sequence: TGTGCCAGCAGCTTAGGGGGACTAGCGGGATTTAGTGAGCAGTTCTTC. Encoded protein: CASSLGGLAGFSEQFF. The full variable domain, with the rest looked up from reference TRBV7-3 and TRBJ2-1, is GAGVSQTPSNKVTEKGKYVELRCDPISGHTALYWYRQSLGQGPEFLIYFQGTGAADDSGLPNDRFFAVRPEGSVSTLKIQRTERGDSAVYLCASSLGGLAGFSEQFFGPGTRLTVL.

This clone was detected a few times. The chain is built from TRBV7-9 and TRBJ2-7; D is perhaps TRBD1 (5 bases). V gave up 5 bases and J gave up 1 base, with 9 bases separating them. The CDR3 length is 13 residues. Germline assignment: CDR1 SEHNR and CDR2 FQNEAQ (reference sequence). Here the CDR3 DNA reads TGTGCCAGCAGCCCGGACACTTCCTACGAGCAGTACTTC. Encoded protein: CASSPDTSYEQYF.

This rearrangement joins TRBV5-1 to TRBJ1-1; TRBD1 aligns across 7 bases. The germline V gene has CDR1 SGHRS and CDR2 YFSETQ. Trimming at V came to 4 bases and at J to 2 bases, leaving 5 bases not matched to a gene. The CDR3 consists of 14 residues. CDR3 region: CASSRDRENTEAFF. The CDR3 DNA reads TGCGCCAGCAGCCGAGACAGGGAAAACACTGAAGCTTTCTTT.

This rearrangement joins TRBV7-2 to TRBJ2-1; TRBD2 matches 11 bases. The CDR3 length is 15 residues. CDR1 is SGHTA and CDR2 is FQGNSA in the germline V gene. J gave up 8 bases and V 4 bases, and 7 bases lay outside the gene matches. CDR3 protein: CASSSQLAGGYEQFF. CDR3 in DNA: TGTGCCAGCAGCTCCCAGCTAGCGGGGGGCTATGAGCAGTTCTTC.

This chain connects TRBV10-1 to TRBJ1-1; D gene unclear. V was pared by 10 bases and J by 2 bases, with 14 bases between. Germline CDR1 is WNHNN and CDR2 is SYGVQD (reference sequence). The CDR3 loop spans 13 amino acids. The CDR3 protein is CANYTKLNTEAFF. The CDR3 region has the DNA TGCGCCAACTATACTAAACTAAACACTGAAGCTTTCTTT.